Below, 27 T cell receptor beta chains from the same sample are listed, as sequenced in a study of blood T cell repertoires in COVID-19. The protocol was immunoSEQ multiplex PCR, while the TCRdb copy is restricted to in-frame clones and leaves out a portion. The table has some 240,000 clones, approximately 85% seen once; the top ten hold under 7%. The specimen was PBMCs or T cells enriched from blood (not recorded which). The receptor source for this set is a woman between 45 and 60 years old who had been exposed to COVID-19.

This clone was observed a single time. CDR3 amino acids: CAISESTGDNSPLHF. The CDR3 DNA sequence: TGTGCCATCAGTGAGTCTACAGGGGATAATTCACCCCTCCACTTT. This chain uses TRBV10-3 with TRBJ1-6; 7 nucleotides align to TRBD1. Germline V gene data show CDR1 as ENHRY and CDR2 as SYGVKD. Trimming removed 0 bases from V and 5 bases from J; junction bases left unmatched: 1. This CDR3 has 15 residues.

For the CDR3, the DNA is TGTGCCAGCAGTTCAGCCCGGGACATGTACAATGAGCAGTTCTTC. It is translated as CASSSARDMYNEQFF. The chain couples TRBV27 to TRBJ2-1; possibly TRBD1 for D (6 bases). V shed 4 bases and J shed 4 bases, with 14 bases lying between them. The CDR3 is 15 residues long. Germline CDR1 MNHEY, CDR2 SMNVEV (reference sequence).

This rearrangement joins TRBV6-5 to TRBJ1-1; a possible D gene is TRBD1 (6 bases). V gave up 2 bases and J gave up 5 bases, with 18 bases separating them. CDR1 and CDR2 (germline): MNHEY, SVGAGI. The CDR3 consists of 16 residues. The CDR3 nucleotides read TGTGCCAGCAGTTACCATTACAGGGTAGGAGAGACTGAAGCTTTCTTT. Its translation: CASSYHYRVGETEAFF.

This sequence joins TRBV7-2 and TRBJ2-7, with no clear D. Trimming took off 3 bases at V and 6 bases at J, with 6 bases between the two ends. The CDR3 has 11 residues. Per the germline V gene, CDR1 is SGHTA and CDR2 is FQGNSA. The CDR3 here is CASSLTREQYF. CDR3 DNA sequence: TGTGCCAGCAGCTTGACTCGCGAGCAGTACTTC.

The DNA for the CDR3 is TGTGCCAGCAGCTTCCCCACTCCGAACACCGGGGAGCTGTTTTTT. It encodes CASSFPTPNTGELFF. This rearrangement joins TRBV5-8 to TRBJ2-2; D uncertain. The CDR3 sequence is 15 residues long. Germline values: CDR1 SGHTS, CDR2 YDEGEE. Trimming left V 2 bases short and J 0 bases short, with 8 bases between.

V usage is TRBV6-2 or TRBV6-3 and J usage is TRBJ2-7; 11 positions match TRBD2. Trimming cost V 5 bases and J 6 bases; bases outside gene matches: 12. The CDR3 has 16 residues. Germline CDR1 and CDR2: MNHEY and SVGEGT. As DNA, the CDR3 is TGTGCCAGCAGTCGACCGGGACTAGCGGCGGAGGGCGAGCAGTACTTC. It is translated as CASSRPGLAAEGEQYF.

V is TRBV29-1 and J is TRBJ1-2, with D perhaps matching TRBD1 (6 bases). Looked up from germline, CDR1 is SQVTM and CDR2 is ANQGSEA. Trimming shortened V by 6 bases and J by 9 bases, and 20 bases separated the two germline ends. This CDR3 is 13 amino acids long. The CDR3 nucleotides are TGCAGCGTCGACGACAGGAACCTCCGGAGCTACACCTTC. It translates to CSVDDRNLRSYTF.

This clone was counted a few times. Other nucleotide sequences in the sample specify the same CDR3. The rearrangement links TRBV4-3 to TRBJ2-1; 8 positions agree with TRBD2. The CDR3 is made up of 16 amino acids. From germline, CDR1 is LGHNA and CDR2 YSLEER. The V gene end was trimmed by 1 base and the J gene end by 10 bases; junction bases not matched to a gene: 12. The CDR3 DNA sequence: TGCGCCAGCAGCCAAGGGGGTCGGGGGGGCGAAGGAGAGCAGTTCTTC. This translates into CASSQGGRGGEGEQFF.

This chain uses TRBV19 with TRBJ1-5; D is ambiguous. This CDR3 is 16 amino acids long. V lost 7 bases to trimming and J lost 3 bases, with 19 bases between them. Germline V CDR1 and CDR2: LNHDA, SQIVND (reference sequence). CDR3 residues: CASTDGSFISNQPQHF. The CDR3 region has the DNA TGTGCCAGTACGGACGGGAGCTTCATATCCAATCAGCCCCAGCATTTT.

The rearrangement uses TRBV30 and TRBJ2-5; D remains unclear. Trimming shortened V by 1 base and J by 3 bases, and 9 bases separated the two germline ends. The CDR3 sequence is 13 residues long. In germline, CDR1 is GTSNPN, CDR2 SVGIG (reference sequence). The CDR3 reads CAWSGARKETQYF. The CDR3 nucleotides read TGTGCCTGGAGTGGGGCGCGAAAAGAGACCCAGTACTTC.

This clone was recorded once. The chain uses TRBV1 and TRBJ2-3; TRBD2 is the table's D call, not checked against the DNA. TRBV1 is shown as a pseudogene. The CDR3 loop spans 18 amino acids. In DNA, the CDR3 is TGCACCAGCAGCCAAGGAGGGACTAGCGGAGATCCCACAGATACGCAGTATTTT. Protein sequence: CTSSQGGTSGDPTDTQYF.

The chain carries TRBV7-2 and TRBJ2-1; the D is unclear. The CDR3 sequence is 14 residues long. CDR1 is SGHTA and CDR2 is FQGNSA in the germline V gene. V was pared by 5 bases and J by 0 bases, with 8 bases between. As DNA, the CDR3 is TGTGCCAGCAGCGCGCTGAGCTCCTACAATGAGCAGTTCTTC. Residues: CASSALSSYNEQFF.

CDR3 in DNA: TGTGCCAGCAGCTCACTCCCCATAAACACCATATATTTT. Translated: CASSSLPINTIYF. The rearrangement links TRBV7-9 to TRBJ1-3; D remains ambiguous. Germline loops: CDR1 SEHNR, CDR2 FQNEAQ (reference sequence). The CDR3 is 13 amino acids. V lost 4 bases and J lost 6, with 10 bases in between. The complete variable domain, with remaining parts taken from reference TRBV7-9 and TRBJ1-3, reads DTGVSQNPRHKITKRGQNVTFRCDPISEHNRLYWYRQTLGQGPEFLTYFQNEAQLEKSRLLSDRFSAERPKGSFSTLEIQRTEQGDSAMYLCASSSLPINTIYFGEGSWLTVV.

This chain uses TRBV10-1 with TRBJ1-1; 7 bases agree with TRBD1. Per the germline V gene, CDR1 is WNHNN and CDR2 is SYGVQD (reference sequence). This CDR3 region has 15 residues. V was clipped by 9 bases and J by 1 base; unmatched bases: 11. CDR3: CASSQGTETNTEAFF. The CDR3 region has the DNA TGCGCCAGTTCACAGGGGACCGAAACGAACACTGAAGCTTTCTTT.

This chain connects TRBV12-3 or TRBV12-4 to TRBJ1-1; 8 bases line up with TRBD1. The CDR3 spans 13 residues. Unmatched junction bases numbered 10, after V lost 5 bases and J lost 11 bases. The CDR3 nucleotides are TGTGCCAGCAGTCCTACCCGACAGGGGCGCGCTTTCTTT. Its protein is CASSPTRQGRAFF.

This clone was seen a single time. The V call is TRBV6-5, the J call TRBJ2-3; TRBD1 agrees at 8 bases. In germline, CDR1 is MNHEY, CDR2 SVGAGI. The CDR3 runs to 14 residues. Germline trimming cut 6 bases from V and 2 bases from J; bases unmatched to any gene: 4. For the CDR3, the DNA is TGTGCCAGCAGGCCGGGACAGGTCACAGATACGCAGTATTTT. This translates into CASRPGQVTDTQYF.

The V gene is TRBV15, the J gene TRBJ1-3; D is uncertain. The CDR3 is 15 residues long. The germline CDR1 and CDR2 sequences are LNHNV and YYDKDF (reference sequence). V was shortened by 0 bases and J by 4 bases, with 10 bases between the two germline ends. The CDR3 nucleotides are TGTGCCACCAGCAGAGATGCGGGGTCCGGAAACACCATATATTTT. It specifies CATSRDAGSGNTIYF.

The rearrangement links TRBV7-3 to TRBJ2-1; TRBD1 might be the D (5 bases). Germline CDR1 SGHTA, CDR2 FQGTGA. V was clipped by 5 bases and J by 0 bases, with 14 bases between them. This CDR3 comprises 16 residues. The CDR3 coding sequence is TGTGCCAGCAGCGTCACAGGTTCGAGCTCCTACAATGAGCAGTTCTTC. Amino acids: CASSVTGSSSYNEQFF.

The CDR3 loop is CASSPVQRRTNTEAFF. The CDR3 DNA follows: TGTGCCAGCAGCCCGGTCCAGCGGAGGACTAACACTGAAGCTTTCTTT. The V call is TRBV11-2, the J call TRBJ1-1, with D hard to call. The CDR3 is 16 residues long. In germline, CDR1 is SGHAT, CDR2 FQNNGV. With 5 bases removed from V and 2 bases from J, the gap between germline ends came to 18 bases.

The chain recombines TRBV7-9 with TRBJ2-7; D may be TRBD2 (5 bases). V shed 7 bases and J shed 1 base, with 11 bases lying between them. Germline CDR1 reads SEHNR; CDR2 reads FQNEAQ (reference sequence). This CDR3 contains 13 residues. CDR3 nucleotide sequence: TGTGCCAGCAACCAAGGACTTTCCTACGAGCAGTACTTC. It specifies CASNQGLSYEQYF.

This chain links TRBV27 with TRBJ1-6; D is uncertain. Germline loops: CDR1 MNHEY, CDR2 SMNVEV (reference sequence). V was trimmed by 10 bases and J by 0 bases, leaving 13 bases between them. This CDR3 comprises 15 residues. CDR3 in DNA: TGTGCCACCACGCGAGGAAGCTCCTATAATTCACCCCTCCACTTT. It yields the protein CATTRGSSYNSPLHF.

This sequence joins TRBV2 and TRBJ2-4; 10 bases line up with TRBD1. CDR1 SNHLY and CDR2 FYNNEI come from the germline V gene. Losses at the gene ends were 4 bases for V and 5 bases for J; bases not matched to a gene: 5. The CDR3 consists of 15 residues. CDR3 in amino acids: CASSADRGLENIQYF. CDR3 bases: TGTGCCAGCAGTGCCGACAGGGGGCTTGAAAACATTCAGTACTTC.

The J gene is TRBJ1-1, the V gene TRBV21-1. TRBV21-1 is given as a pseudogene. The CDR3 is 12 amino acids. This chain's CDR3 is CASSQGGTEAFF. CDR3 nucleotides: TGTGCCAGCAGCCAGGGAGGCACTGAAGCTTTCTTT.

This clone was recorded only once. The J gene is TRBJ1-4, the V gene TRBV9; TRBD1 agrees at 7 bases. V was pared by 4 bases and J by 7 bases, with 7 bases of the junction left unmatched. There are 14 residues in the CDR3. CDR1 and CDR2 from the germline V gene are SGDLS and YYNGEE. DNA of the CDR3: TGTGCCAGCAGCCCGGGGGACAGAGGTGAAAAACTGTTTTTT. Its protein product is CASSPGDRGEKLFF.

The chain combines TRBV5-1 with TRBJ1-2, with no clear D. Germline CDR1 and CDR2: SGHRS and YFSETQ. V shed 7 bases and J shed 4 bases, with 14 bases lying between them. The CDR3 extends over 13 amino acids. The CDR3 is CASSEGDPYGYTF. The DNA for the CDR3 is TGCGCCAGCTCAGAGGGCGATCCCTATGGCTACACCTTC. The full variable domain, its missing parts supplied by reference TRBV5-1 and TRBJ1-2, is KAGVTQTPRYLIKTRGQQVTLSCSPISGHRSVSWYQQTPGQGLQFLFEYFSETQRNKGNFPGRFSGRQFSNSRSEMNVSTLELGDSALYLCASSEGDPYGYTFGSGTRLTVV.

The chain has TRBV28 and TRBJ1-6; no clear D gene. The CDR3 has 14 amino acids. Germline values: CDR1 MDHEN, CDR2 SYDVKM. Deletions cut 2 bases from V and 9 bases from J, with 11 bases between. CDR3: CASSLGLGSSPLHF. The CDR3 region has the DNA TGTGCCAGCAGTTTAGGGTTGGGCAGTTCACCCCTCCACTTT.

This chain links TRBV7-9 with TRBJ1-1, with D unclear. The CDR3 loop spans 14 amino acids. CDR1 is SEHNR and CDR2 is FQNEAQ in the germline V gene (reference sequence). Trimming shortened V by 5 bases and J by 5 bases, and 15 bases separated the two germline ends. CDR3 nucleotides: TGTGCCAGCAGCCTTAGACCCGCGGGAACTGAAGCTTTCTTT. The encoded protein is CASSLRPAGTEAFF.